These 3 T cell receptor delta chains were sequenced from one sample in a study of gamma-delta T cells after stem cell transplantation. TCRdb called clones from the RT-PCR reads again using CATT. The repertoire holds 2,500 or so delta-chain clones, with roughly 30% as singletons. Sequenced input: gamma-delta T cells. The origin of the receptors is a human donor. It is not recorded whose cells these are; they may come from a transplant donor.

This clone was counted only a few times. The DNA is left out, because the CDR3 cannot be placed on it with certainty; the CDR3 is given as TCRdb lists it. The gene calls are TRDV3 and TRDJ1; the D call in the table, TRDD3, was not verified against the DNA. The CDR3 is 13 amino acids long, termini counted. The germline CDR1 and CDR2 sequences are TVYSNPD and GDNSRS (reference sequence). This chain's CDR3 is CAFGSGGSDKLIF.

In the case of this clone: It may be a read error: a sequence one base away is much more abundant. The rearrangement uses TRDV2 and TRDJ1; the match to TRDD3 covers 12 bases. The CDR3 has 19 residues. Germline values: CDR1 GEAIGNYY, CDR2 EKD. CDR3 residues: CACDPVLGDTKMYTDKHIF. The CDR3 nucleotides read TGTGCCTGTGACCCCGTACTGGGGGATACAAAAATGTACACCGATAAACACATCTTT.

This chain joins TRDV2 and TRDJ1; TRDD3 aligns across 10 bases. Per germline, CDR1 GEAIGNYY and CDR2 EKD. The J segment lost 0 bases and the V segment lost 3 bases, leaving 9 bases of the junction unmatched. The CDR3 consists of 17 residues. The CDR3 DNA is TGTGCCTGTGACTCCCTACTGGGGGATGAGTACACCGATAAACTCATCTTT. It is translated as CACDSLLGDEYTDKLIF.